This T cell receptor beta chain was captured in a study of response to subunit inactivated influenza vaccine. Each CDR3 protein gets one entry after TCRdb re-called the RT-PCR reads with MiXCR. The sample contains roughly 540,000 distinct CDR3 sequences, around 21% of which appear only once. The trim removed 0 bases at V and 6 bases at J, leaving 10 bases unmatched. The CDR3 has 17 amino acids. CDR1 is LNHNV, CDR2 YYDKDF, per germline (reference sequence). The data were also submitted as part of a second study, on T cells expressing NK-cell markers. That paper states: Making the TCR beta cDNA relied on 5'RACE template switching with UMIs. Researchers got TCR beta repertoires out of sorted CD3+CD56+NKG2C+, CD3+CD56+NKG2C- and CD3+CD56-NKG2C+ T cells. HCMV specificity of expanded NKG2C+ T cell clones remained unclear.

The origin of this receptor is a man over 45 who received an inactivated influenza vaccine. The chain couples TRBV15 to TRBJ2-3; 9 bases are shared with TRBD1. The sample here was CD4+ T cells sorted from PBMCs, taken roughly 12 days after vaccination. Here the CDR3 DNA reads TGTGCCACCAGCAGAGATCGAAGGACAGGGGCACGGGATACGCAGTATTTT. Translation: CATSRDRRTGARDTQYF.